One T cell receptor (beta chain) is described in this entry. Its antigen remains unidentified. Sequencing used immunoSEQ multiplex PCR; TCRdb keeps in-frame clones, though not all of them. Among 45,000 to 70,000 clones listed, 88% were seen once. Collection of blood occurred at baseline, at cycle 4 day 1, and at cycle 7 day 1. The data belong to a study of OX40 agonist ivuxolimab in advanced cancers. Study overall: Ivuxolimab was administered intravenously to patients at 0.01 to 10 mg/kg every 2 weeks. Prior therapy, whether anti-PD-1, anti-PD-L1 or anti-CTLA-4, was allowed, and 35% to 40% had some.

Study results and limitations: Average numbers of expanded clones were greater in CD8+ T cells than in CD4+.

The V and J ends lost 4 bases and 8 bases, in that order; junction bases with no gene match: 9. The CDR3 loop spans 14 amino acids. The germline CDR1 and CDR2 sequences are MGHRA and YSYEKL. J is TRBJ1-2 and V is TRBV4-1, with TRBD1 matching 8 bases. This TCR was sampled from an adult with an advanced solid tumor such as melanoma, head and neck, liver or kidney cancer. Sequences were derived from CD4+ or CD8+ T cells sorted from blood, sampled in a trial of the OX40 agonist ivuxolimab. The CDR3 here is CASSPTQGARGYTF. The CDR3 bases are TGCGCCAGCAGCCCTACCCAGGGGGCGAGAGGCTACACCTTC.